This T cell receptor (beta chain) is from a study of CXCR3-negative and CXCR3-positive naive CD8 T cells. Study-level points and caveats: CXCR3-positive naive cells had TRB CDR3s that were more hydrophobic than CXCR3-negative naive cells had.

A note on this clonotype: Its cognate antigen is unknown.

The libraries of TRB cDNA were constructed through 5' RACE using UMI labels. After re-calling the 5' RACE reads, TCRdb lists one entry per CDR3 protein, DNA absent. In all, the sample yields 100,000 to 150,000 distinct CDR3 sequences. Germline V CDR1 and CDR2: LNHNV, YYDKDF (reference sequence). The length of the CDR3 is 22 residues. The sample comprised naive CXCR3- CD8+ T cells from blood. Stated subset: CD45RO-CCR7+CD27+CD95- naive CD8+ T cells lacking CXCR3 (TNR3-). This TCR was sampled from a human donor in good health. Some clones in this sample may be carry-over from other donors' samples. This sequence joins TRBV15 and TRBJ1-5; TCRdb indicates TRBD1, and absent DNA this call remains unverified. The CDR3: CATSRDKGGEGDTYYSNQPQHF.